This TCR beta chain is drawn from a study of human T cells and chemical hapten exposure. The overall study: TCR yields per sample varied mostly from small pooled library volume differences.

Using its own MiXCR run on the RACE reads, TCRdb lists one record per CDR3 protein. Of over 45,000 distinct CDR3 sequences in the sample, about 9.6% were seen once. The CDR3 consists of 13 residues. Trimming pared 4 bases from V and 5 bases from J, leaving 14 bases between. Germline loops: CDR1 DFQATT, CDR2 SNEGSKA (reference sequence). This clonotype was picked up a small number of times. Antigen unknown. Stated time point: patch test 1, 2 weeks after DPC sensitization. Treatment noted: therapeutic diphenylcyclopropenone sensitization with weekly scalp DPC. Every patch test was put on after a blood sample was taken. Findings and limits, study-wide: Relative to control repertoires, expanded TCRs gave rise to significantly more large CDR3 similarity clusters.

The source material was whole blood, sampled in connection with sensitization to the hapten diphenylcyclopropenone (DPC). The chain carries TRBV20-1 and TRBJ1-1; D gene unclear. This TCR was recovered from a woman aged 40 to 49 with alopecia areata. Some clones in this sample may be carry-over from other donors' samples. CDR3 sequence reads: CSAIRDPSTEAFF. Here the CDR3 DNA reads TGCAGTGCTATTAGAGACCCTTCGACTGAAGCTTTCTTT.